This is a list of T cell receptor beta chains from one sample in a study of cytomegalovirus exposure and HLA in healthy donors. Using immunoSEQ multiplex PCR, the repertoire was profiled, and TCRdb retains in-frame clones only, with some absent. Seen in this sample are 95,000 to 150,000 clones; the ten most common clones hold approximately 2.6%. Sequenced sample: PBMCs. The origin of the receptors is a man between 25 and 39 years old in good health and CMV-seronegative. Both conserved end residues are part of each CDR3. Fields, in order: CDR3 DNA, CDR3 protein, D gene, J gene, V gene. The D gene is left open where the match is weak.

TGTGCCAGCAGTGTCGCAGGGGGCATCCCCTACAATGAGCAGTTCTTC | CASSVAGGIPYNEQFF | TRBD1 | TRBJ2-1 | TRBV6-1
TGTGCCTGGAGTGGGGGACAGGGGGAAACAGATACGCAGTATTTT | CAWSGGQGETDTQYF | TRBD1 | TRBJ2-3 | TRBV30
TGTGCCACCCGAGGGACTAGCGGGCCGATCCAAGAGACCCAGTACTTC | CATRGTSGPIQETQYF | TRBD2 | TRBJ2-5 | TRBV19
TGTGCCAGCTCGAGGAATGTCGAAACTAATGAAAAACTGTTTTTT | CASSRNVETNEKLFF | . | TRBJ1-4 | TRBV18
TGTGCCAGCAGCACCCAACAGGTTTGGAACACTGAAGCTTTCTTT | CASSTQQVWNTEAFF | . | TRBJ1-1 | TRBV11-2
TGCGCCAGCAGCCGACTAGCGGGAGTCTACGAGCAGTACTTC | CASSRLAGVYEQYF | TRBD2 | TRBJ2-7 | TRBV4-1
TGTGCCAGCAGTTACTCGTTAGCGGGAGGGGGGAATGAGCAGTTCTTC | CASSYSLAGGGNEQFF | TRBD2 | TRBJ2-1 | TRBV6-5
TGTGCCAGCTCATGGACCGACAGCGCTGAAGCTTTCTTT | CASSWTDSAEAFF | . | TRBJ1-1 | TRBV18
TGTGCCAGCAGAAAGACTTCCGGGACTGGATACGAGCAGTACTTC | CASRKTSGTGYEQYF | . | TRBJ2-7 | TRBV28
TGTGCCAGCAGCACCCGGTCAGGGGTCTACGAGCAGTACTTC | CASSTRSGVYEQYF | . | TRBJ2-7 | TRBV27
TGCGCCAGCCAACGGGACAGGGCGTTCGAGCAGTACTTC | CASQRDRAFEQYF | TRBD1 | TRBJ2-7 | TRBV5-1
TGTGCCAGCAGTTTAGCGGGAGGGCCAGCAAATGAGCAGTTCTTC | CASSLAGGPANEQFF | TRBD2 | TRBJ2-1 | TRBV27
TGTGCCTGGAGTGGGGCAGAAAATGGCTACACCTTC | CAWSGAENGYTF | . | TRBJ1-2 | TRBV30
TGTGCCAGCAGGACAGGGGGCAATTCACCCCTCCACTTT | CASRTGGNSPLHF | TRBD1 | TRBJ1-6 | TRBV2
TGTGCCTGGAGTCTGCTAGCGGGAAGCACAGATACGCAGTATTTT | CAWSLLAGSTDTQYF | TRBD2 | TRBJ2-3 | TRBV30
TGCGCCAGCAGCCCGGACAGAGTGGGTCAGCCCCAGCATTTT | CASSPDRVGQPQHF | . | TRBJ1-5 | TRBV5-1
TGCGCCAGCAGCTTGGCGGGTTACTCAATGACTTTCTTT | CASSLAGYSMTFF | . | TRBJ1-1 | TRBV5-1
TGTGCCTGGAGTGTAGACGGTAGAGGAGATACGCAGTATTTT | CAWSVDGRGDTQYF | . | TRBJ2-3 | TRBV30
TGTGCCACCAGCAGAGGAGGGACATCCCTTAGCGAGCAGTACTTC | CATSRGGTSLSEQYF | . | TRBJ2-7 | TRBV15
TGCAGCGTCTCCGGGACTAGCGGGAGAGACGAGCAGTACTTC | CSVSGTSGRDEQYF | TRBD2 | TRBJ2-7 | TRBV29-1
TGTGCCAGCAGCTCGGACAGGGGCAGGTCTGAAGCTTTCTTT | CASSSDRGRSEAFF | TRBD1 | TRBJ1-1 | TRBV7-3
TGTGCCAGTTTTGCCCCAGTTTTTAACTATGGAAACACCATATATTTT | CASFAPVFNYGNTIYF | . | TRBJ1-3 | TRBV6-6
TGTGCCAGCAGTGAGGGGGCGAACACTGAAGCTTTCTTT | CASSEGANTEAFF | . | TRBJ1-1 | TRBV2
TGTGCCAGCAGTCAAGGACAGGGAGAAGCTTTCTTT | CASSQGQGEAFF | TRBD1 | TRBJ1-1 | TRBV11-3
TGTGCCATCAGTGAGCACCTAGCGGGAGGCCCAGATACGCAGTATTTT | CAISEHLAGGPDTQYF | TRBD2 | TRBJ2-3 | TRBV10-3
TGCGCCAGCAATTCGGACAGGGGCTACGAGCAGTACTTC | CASNSDRGYEQYF | TRBD1 | TRBJ2-7 | TRBV5-1
TGTGCCAGTATAGGCCTCAGAGGGGGCACCTACAATGAGCAGTTCTTC | CASIGLRGGTYNEQFF | TRBD1 | TRBJ2-1 | TRBV19
TGTGCCACCCAGCGGGAGAGAATTGAGCAGTTCTTC | CATQRERIEQFF | TRBD2 | TRBJ2-1 | TRBV28
TGTGCCAGCAGCTTTTACGGGGGTATCTACGAGCAGTACTTC | CASSFYGGIYEQYF | . | TRBJ2-7 | TRBV11-2
TGTGCCAGCAGCTTAGCGCCCGGGGGGAATGAGCAGTTCTTC | CASSLAPGGNEQFF | TRBD2 | TRBJ2-1 | TRBV7-7
TGTGCCAGCAGTTTCCTTAGGAACACTGAAGCTTTCTTT | CASSFLRNTEAFF | . | TRBJ1-1 | TRBV27
TGCGCCAGCAGCTCGGACAGCAAGAGCACAGATACGCAGTATTTT | CASSSDSKSTDTQYF | . | TRBJ2-3 | TRBV5-1
TGTGCCAGCAGGGGGGGGACTGAAGCTTTCTTT | CASRGGTEAFF | . | TRBJ1-1 | TRBV6-6